A single sample is the source of the 30 T cell receptor beta chains below, sequenced in a study of CD8 T cells in ankylosing spondylitis listed by TCRdb under 2017. Library preparation used 5' RACE. Instrument on record: Illumina HiSeq 2500. The public reads were reanalyzed by TCRdb: fastp trimming at Q25, MiXCR alignment, in-frame beta chains only. Rows matching on CDR3 protein sequence are summarized as one entry with the most common DNA and genes. In this sample the table shows under 250,000 distinct CDR3 sequences, roughly 32% of which occur a single time. Roughly 4.2% of the sample is in the top ten clones. The sample taken for sequencing was blood, either unsorted or a sorted T cell fraction (not recorded which). All receptors come from a male donor with ankylosing spondylitis or in good health (not recorded which).

The chain joins TRBV25-1 to TRBJ2-5; D ambiguous. The CDR3 extends over 17 amino acids. V was pared by 3 bases and J by 5 bases, with 22 bases between. Germline-derived CDR1 and CDR2 are MGHDK and SYGVNS. CDR3 DNA sequence: TGTGCCAGCAGTGATAGTCCTCCCAGGTCAGCACTGGAGACCCAGTACTTC. Protein sequence: CASSDSPPRSALETQYF. Supplemented by reference TRBV25-1 and TRBJ2-5, the full variable domain reads EADIYQTPRYLVIGTGKKITLECSQTMGHDKMYWYQQDPGMELHLIHYSYGVNSTEKGDLSSESTVSRIRTEHFPLTLESARPSHTSQYLCASSDSPPRSALETQYFGPGTRLLVL.

This clonotype was counted between two and nine times. This CDR3 reads CASSLADRANTEAFF. The CDR3 DNA reads as TGTGCCAGCAGTTTAGCCGACAGGGCGAACACTGAAGCTTTCTTT. The chain recombines TRBV12-3 or TRBV12-4 with TRBJ1-1; 7 bases agree with TRBD1. This CDR3 comprises 15 residues. V dropped 0 bases and J dropped 1; count of bases not matched to a gene: 2.

V gene TRBV12-3 or TRBV12-4 combines with J gene TRBJ2-1; 8 nucleotides agree with TRBD1. This CDR3 region has 14 residues. V lost 6 bases to trimming and J lost 8 bases; unmatched junction nucleotides: 9. The CDR3 protein is CASSLDRGADEQFF. DNA for the CDR3: TGTGCCAGCAGCCTTGACAGGGGAGCCGATGAGCAGTTCTTC.

The chain uses TRBV6-1 and TRBJ1-3, with 7 bases matching TRBD1. The V gene end was trimmed by 6 bases and the J gene end by 4 bases; junction bases not matched to a gene: 3. CDR3 size: 13 residues. Per the germline V gene, CDR1 is MNHNS and CDR2 is SASEGT. The CDR3 protein is CASRATGGNTIYF. The CDR3 nucleotides are TGTGCCAGCAGGGCGACAGGGGGAAACACCATATATTTT.

V gene TRBV5-5 combines with J gene TRBJ2-3; no clear D gene. This CDR3 spans 16 amino acids. Between the trimmed V and J ends, which lost 4 bases and 6 bases, there was a span of 21 bases. Germline assignment: CDR1 SGHKS and CDR2 YYEKEE (reference sequence). CDR3 DNA: TGTGCCAGCAGCCGGAGCGCCTATGCGGCCGTGGATACGCAGTATTTT. Translated: CASSRSAYAAVDTQYF.

The rearrangement uses TRBV20-1 and TRBJ2-5, with 8 bases matching TRBD2. Losses at the gene ends were 7 bases for V and 4 bases for J; bases not matched to a gene: 8. The CDR3 spans 13 residues. CDR1 DFQATT and CDR2 SNEGSKA come from the germline V gene (reference sequence). CDR3 sequence reads: CSGRGDLRETQYF. The CDR3, as DNA: TGCAGTGGGCGGGGGGACTTGAGAGAGACCCAGTACTTC.

The chain employs TRBV27 and TRBJ2-4; unclear D gene. From germline, CDR1 is MNHEY and CDR2 SMNVEV (reference sequence). The CDR3 covers 13 residues. Trimming took 5 bases from V and 7 from J, leaving 12 bases between them. The DNA of the CDR3 is TGTGCCAGCAGTATGACAAGTATGAACATTCAGTACTTC. Protein: CASSMTSMNIQYF.

This clonotype was recorded many times. The chain employs TRBV20-1 and TRBJ2-7, with D perhaps matching TRBD2 (5 bases). The germline V and J ends were trimmed by 0 bases and 7 bases, with 10 bases remaining between them. Germline V gene data show CDR1 as DFQATT and CDR2 as SNEGSKA (reference sequence). This CDR3 is 12 amino acids long. The CDR3 DNA follows: TGCAGTGCTAGAGAGTGGATAGCGGAGCAGTACTTC. It is translated as CSAREWIAEQYF.

This clonotype was counted only a few times. The V gene is TRBV29-1, the J gene TRBJ1-2; a weak D match, TRBD1 (5 bases). Germline CDR1 reads SQVTM; CDR2 reads ANQGSEA. V gave up 4 bases and J gave up 6 bases, with 9 bases separating them. CDR3 length: 11 residues. The CDR3 nucleotides read TGCAGCGTTGGACAGAACCATGGCTACACCTTC. Translated, it gives CSVGQNHGYTF.

This clonotype showed up just a few times. The rearrangement links TRBV29-1 to TRBJ2-1, with 9 bases fitting TRBD1. V lost 3 bases to trimming and J lost 8 bases; unmatched junction nucleotides: 8. The CDR3 runs 14 residues. Germline CDR1 SQVTM, CDR2 ANQGSEA. CDR3 amino acids: CSVEGDRVKDEQFF. Written as DNA, the CDR3 is TGCAGCGTTGAGGGGGACAGGGTGAAGGATGAGCAGTTCTTC.

This clonotype was counted between two and nine times. The chain uses TRBV10-3 and TRBJ1-2; no reliable D call. This CDR3 has 12 amino acids. Trimming took off 2 bases at V and 2 bases at J, with 3 bases between the two ends. Germline CDR1 ENHRY, CDR2 SYGVKD. DNA of the CDR3: TGTGCCATCAGTGAGACGAACTATGGCTACACCTTC. This codes for CAISETNYGYTF.

The chain's CDR3 is CAISKDHPNSYNEQFF. For the CDR3, the DNA is TGTGCCATCAGTAAGGATCACCCCAACTCCTACAATGAGCAGTTCTTC. This rearrangement joins TRBV10-3 to TRBJ2-1; the D is unclear. Germline-derived CDR1 and CDR2 are ENHRY and SYGVKD. Trimming removed 5 bases at V and 0 bases at J, with 14 bases between. This CDR3 comprises 16 residues.

CDR3 in DNA: TGTGCCAGCAGTTTATATCCTGATAACTATGGCTACACCTTC. Its translation is CASSLYPDNYGYTF. This chain joins TRBV27 and TRBJ1-2; the D is unclear. V lost 1 base, J lost 1 base, and 7 bases lay in between. The germline V gene has CDR1 MNHEY and CDR2 SMNVEV (reference sequence). The CDR3 spans 14 residues.

This clonotype was seen a few times. The CDR3 here is CASSPRFTDTQYF. The CDR3 coding sequence is TGTGCCAGCAGCCCAAGATTTACAGATACGCAGTATTTT. The chain is built from TRBV7-6 and TRBJ2-3, with D uncertain. Germline loops: CDR1 SGHVS, CDR2 FNYEAQ. The CDR3 runs to 13 residues. Trimming left V 5 bases short and J 3 bases short, with 9 bases between.

This clonotype was seen ten or more times. The chain combines TRBV20-1 with TRBJ1-2; a weak D match, TRBD1 (5 bases). V dropped 6 bases and J dropped 8 bases, with 19 bases sitting between them. The CDR3 spans 13 residues. From germline, CDR1 is DFQATT and CDR2 SNEGSKA (reference sequence). CDR3 protein: CSAEPNRSRGYTF. The CDR3 region has the DNA TGCAGTGCCGAACCGAACAGGTCCCGCGGCTACACCTTC.

V usage is TRBV6-5 and J usage is TRBJ2-2; D is perhaps TRBD1 (5 bases). Trimming left V 2 bases short and J 4 bases short, with 11 bases between. The CDR3 totals 15 residues. Germline CDR1 reads MNHEY; CDR2 reads SVGAGI. CDR3 in DNA: TGTGCCAGCAGTTACCGGTCCACAGGCACCGGGGAGCTGTTTTTT. Its translation: CASSYRSTGTGELFF.

The chain is built from TRBV29-1 and TRBJ1-5; tentatively, D is TRBD1 (5 bases). V gave up 6 bases and J gave up 7 bases, with 13 bases separating them. CDR3 length equals 12 residues. Germline CDR1 reads SQVTM; CDR2 reads ANQGSEA. CDR3 nucleotide sequence: TGCAGCGTCAGGGAGTCGAACCAGCCCCAGCATTTT. Translation: CSVRESNQPQHF.

V gene TRBV20-1 combines with J gene TRBJ1-2; D is perhaps TRBD1 (6 bases). V was cut by 0 bases and J by 1 base, with 12 bases left in between. In germline, CDR1 is DFQATT, CDR2 SNEGSKA (reference sequence). CDR3 length: 15 amino acids. CDR3 nucleotides: TGCAGTGCTAGAGAGGGCCGGACAGTTAACTATGGCTACACCTTC. This gives the protein CSAREGRTVNYGYTF.

This clonotype has more than one count but fewer than ten. The chain couples TRBV7-8 to TRBJ2-1; D possibly matches TRBD1 or TRBD2 (5 bases each). Germline V gives CDR1 SGHVS, CDR2 FQNEAQ. The CDR3 has 16 amino acids. V was cut by 2 bases and J by 3 bases, with 14 bases left in between. CDR3 bases: TGTGCCAGCAGCTTATATGGGGGTCCGGTCTACAATGAGCAGTTCTTC. It is translated as CASSLYGGPVYNEQFF.

The chain is built from TRBV15 and TRBJ2-7, with D perhaps assigned TRBD1 or TRBD2 (5 bases each). The germline V and J ends were trimmed by 0 bases and 3 bases, with 12 bases remaining between them. This CDR3 spans 15 amino acids. Germline V gene lookup returns CDR1 LNHNV and CDR2 YYDKDF (reference sequence). The CDR3 reads CATSRDMGPSYEQYF. The CDR3 coding sequence is TGTGCCACCAGCAGAGATATGGGACCGAGCTACGAGCAGTACTTC.

V gene TRBV10-2 combines with J gene TRBJ2-1; D unclear. V shed 4 bases and J shed 5 bases, with 9 bases lying between them. CDR3 length: 13 amino acids. Germline V lookup: CDR1 WSHSY, CDR2 SAAADI. The CDR3 spells CASSVLGNNEQFF. The CDR3, as DNA: TGCGCCAGCAGTGTTCTGGGGAACAATGAGCAGTTCTTC.

This clonotype was picked up a small number of times. This sequence joins TRBV20-1 and TRBJ2-7, with D hard to call. From germline, CDR1 is DFQATT and CDR2 SNEGSKA (reference sequence). Trimming took off 6 bases at V and 1 base at J, with 13 bases between the two ends. The CDR3 sequence is 13 residues long. The CDR3 nucleotides are TGCAGTGCGAGACTTGCCCCTTCCTACGAGCAGTACTTC. Residues: CSARLAPSYEQYF.

The CDR3 loop reads CAISVDSLSYSNQPQHF. CDR3 nucleotides: TGTGCCATCAGTGTTGACAGTCTGAGTTATAGCAATCAGCCCCAGCATTTT. The V and J genes are TRBV10-3 and TRBJ1-5; D perhaps matches TRBD1 (5 bases). Trimming pared 4 bases from V and 0 bases from J, leaving 16 bases between. The V gene's germline CDR1 is ENHRY and CDR2 SYGVKD. The CDR3 length is 17 residues.

In this sample, this clonotype turned up many times. The chain combines TRBV20-1 with TRBJ2-1; D uncertain. This CDR3 spans 13 amino acids. CDR1 DFQATT and CDR2 SNEGSKA come from the germline V gene (reference sequence). V lost 4 bases, J lost 1 base, and 8 bases lay in between. The CDR3 is CSATSESYNEQFF. The CDR3 DNA follows: TGCAGTGCTACGTCAGAATCCTACAATGAGCAGTTCTTC.

The chain carries TRBV12-3 or TRBV12-4 and TRBJ2-7; tentatively, D is TRBD1 or TRBD2 (6 bases each). V dropped 6 bases and J dropped 1 base, with 13 bases sitting between them. CDR3 length equals 14 residues. The CDR3 spells CASSHRGLSYEQYF. In DNA form, the CDR3 reads TGTGCCAGCAGCCACCGGGGGCTTTCCTACGAGCAGTACTTC.

The chain recombines TRBV20-1 with TRBJ2-7; a weak D match, TRBD1 (5 bases). The CDR3 is 14 amino acids. V was trimmed by 3 bases and J by 2 bases, leaving 14 bases between them. CDR1 is DFQATT and CDR2 is SNEGSKA in the germline V gene (reference sequence). The CDR3 nucleotides read TGCAGTGCTAGGGGTGGAACAGGACCCTACGAGCAGTACTTC. It codes for CSARGGTGPYEQYF.

V and J are TRBV6-5 and TRBJ2-7; unclear D gene. The germline V gene encodes CDR1 MNHEY and CDR2 SVGAGI. CDR3 length: 13 amino acids. V was clipped by 2 bases and J by 0 bases, with 5 bases between them. The CDR3 spells CASSYQSSYEQYF. The CDR3 DNA sequence: TGTGCCAGCAGTTACCAGAGCTCCTACGAGCAGTACTTC.

In this sample, this clonotype turned up a few times. The chain recombines TRBV20-1 with TRBJ1-6; D is possibly TRBD1 (5 bases). Per germline, CDR1 DFQATT and CDR2 SNEGSKA (reference sequence). CDR3 length: 16 residues. The V gene lost 0 bases and the J gene lost 7 bases, with 16 bases spanning the gap. CDR3 amino acids: CSARDDGGRINSPLHF. DNA for the CDR3: TGCAGTGCTAGAGATGATGGGGGACGGATCAATTCACCCCTCCACTTT.

The rearrangement joins TRBV5-1 to TRBJ2-4; TRBD2 matches at 7 bases. The V and J ends lost 5 bases and 7 bases, in that order; junction bases with no gene match: 6. From germline, CDR1 is SGHRS and CDR2 YFSETQ. There are 13 residues in the CDR3. The CDR3, as DNA: TGCGCCAGCAGTCCTTGGGAGGGTAACATTCAGTACTTC. Translating gives CASSPWEGNIQYF.

This clonotype has only a few counts. This chain links TRBV20-1 with TRBJ2-7; TRBD2 matches at 12 bases. Germline V gene sequence: CDR1 DFQATT, CDR2 SNEGSKA (reference sequence). The CDR3 sequence is 15 residues long. Germline trimming cut 5 bases from V and 3 bases from J; bases unmatched to any gene: 8. The CDR3 protein is CSAPEGTSGFYEQYF. DNA for the CDR3: TGCAGTGCTCCCGAGGGGACTAGCGGGTTCTACGAGCAGTACTTC.